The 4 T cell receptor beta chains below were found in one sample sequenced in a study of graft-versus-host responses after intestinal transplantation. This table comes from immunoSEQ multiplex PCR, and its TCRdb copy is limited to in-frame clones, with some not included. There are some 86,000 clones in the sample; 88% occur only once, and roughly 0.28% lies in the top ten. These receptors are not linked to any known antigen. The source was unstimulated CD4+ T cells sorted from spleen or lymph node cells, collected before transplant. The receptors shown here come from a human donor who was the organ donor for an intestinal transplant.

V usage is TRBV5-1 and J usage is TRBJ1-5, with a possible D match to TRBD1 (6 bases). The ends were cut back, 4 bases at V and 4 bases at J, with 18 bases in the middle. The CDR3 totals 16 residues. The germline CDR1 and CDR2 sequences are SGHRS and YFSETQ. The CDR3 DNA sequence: TGCGCCAGCAGCCCGGGATGGGGGACACTTAATCAGCCCCAGCATTTT. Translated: CASSPGWGTLNQPQHF.

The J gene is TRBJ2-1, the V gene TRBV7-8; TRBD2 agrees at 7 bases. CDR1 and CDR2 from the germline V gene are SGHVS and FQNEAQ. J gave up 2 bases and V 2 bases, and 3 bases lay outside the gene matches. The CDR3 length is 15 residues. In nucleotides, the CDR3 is TGTGCCAGCAGCTTATCCAGCGGGACCTACAATGAGCAGTTCTTC. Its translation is CASSLSSGTYNEQFF.

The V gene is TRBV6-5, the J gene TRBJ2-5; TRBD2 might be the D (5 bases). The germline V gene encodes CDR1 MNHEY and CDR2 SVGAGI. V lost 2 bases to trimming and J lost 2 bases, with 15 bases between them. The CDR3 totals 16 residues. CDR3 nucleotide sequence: TGTGCCAGCAGTTACGACCTAGCAGTCTCACAAGAGACCCAGTACTTC. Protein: CASSYDLAVSQETQYF.

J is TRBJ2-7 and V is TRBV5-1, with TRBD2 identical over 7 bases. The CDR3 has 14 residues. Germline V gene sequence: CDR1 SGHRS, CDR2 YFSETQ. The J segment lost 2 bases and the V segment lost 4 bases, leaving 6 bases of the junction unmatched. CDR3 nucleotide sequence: TGCGCCAGCAGCCTCCAAGGACTAGCCTACGAGCAGTACTTC. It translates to CASSLQGLAYEQYF.